These 21 T cell receptor beta chains share one sample of origin, sequenced in a study of human T cells and chemical hapten exposure. Time point specified: patch test 3, about 24 weeks after DPC sensitization. Treatment reported: therapeutic diphenylcyclopropenone sensitization with weekly scalp DPC. TCRdb re-analysed the RACE reads in MiXCR, keeping a single row per CDR3 protein. The table has approximately 50,000 distinct CDR3 sequences, more than 9.5% seen once. Source: whole blood, taken in connection with sensitization to the hapten diphenylcyclopropenone (DPC). The source of these receptors is a woman aged 40 to 50 with alopecia areata. Some clones in this sample may be carry-over from other donors' samples.

As concerns this clonotype: This sequence may be a read error, since a much larger clone differs from it by one base. A read error is likely, as this CDR3 ends without the conserved phenylalanine or tryptophan. The chain employs TRBV6-5 and TRBJ2-7; TRBD2 aligns across 9 bases. The CDR3 runs to 16 residues. Germline loops: CDR1 MNHEY, CDR2 SVGAGI. Germline trimming cut 5 bases from V and 5 bases from J; bases unmatched to any gene: 13. CDR3 DNA: TGTGCCAGCAGTCCCCGCCTAGCGGGGCCTGGACACGAGCAGTACTTA. Its protein product is CASSPRLAGPGHEQYL.

The chain employs TRBV12-2 and TRBJ1-2; the table calls TRBD1, which could not be checked here. TRBV12-2 is listed as a pseudogene. The CDR3 is made up of 14 amino acids. CDR3 nucleotide sequence: TGTGCAAGTCGCTTAGCCAGGGAAAACTATGGCTACACCTTC. As protein: CASRLARENYGYTF.

The chain has TRBV2 and TRBJ1-2; D unclear. Germline values: CDR1 SNHLY, CDR2 FYNNEI. This CDR3 region has 13 residues. V was clipped by 8 bases and J by 6 bases, with 16 bases between them. The CDR3 bases are TGTGCCAGCGGCGGGGTAGCGAGGGATGGCTACACCTTC. It specifies CASGGVARDGYTF.

The chain carries TRBV20-1 and TRBJ2-2; D not certain. Trimming removed 3 bases from V and 0 bases from J, with 5 bases in between. Germline lookup yields CDR1 DFQATT and CDR2 SNEGSKA (reference sequence). The CDR3 has 13 amino acids. The CDR3 spells CSASGTNTGELFF. The CDR3, as DNA: TGCAGTGCTAGCGGAACGAACACCGGGGAGCTGTTTTTT.

This clonotype was counted ten times or more. Written as DNA, the CDR3 is TGTGCCAGCAGTGAACCCCCCGGGGGTTCTAGGGATACGCAGTATTTT. Translating gives CASSEPPGGSRDTQYF. V gene TRBV6-1 combines with J gene TRBJ2-3; tentatively, D is TRBD2 (6 bases). The CDR3 spans 16 residues. V lost 2 bases and J 6 bases, leaving 18 bases between the germline ends. Looked up from germline, CDR1 is MNHNS and CDR2 is SASEGT.

A few counts support this clonotype. The chain has TRBV7-9 and TRBJ1-1, with D unclear. Germline V gene data show CDR1 as SEHNR and CDR2 as FQNEAQ (reference sequence). This CDR3 has 15 residues. V gave up 3 bases and J gave up 0 bases, with 11 bases separating them. The CDR3 DNA is TGTGCCAGCAGCTTCCCGGTCAGCATGAACACTGAAGCTTTCTTT. Translation gives CASSFPVSMNTEAFF.

V is TRBV5-1 and J is TRBJ2-7; possibly TRBD1 or TRBD2 for D (6 bases each). V was cut by 5 bases and J by 3 bases, with 15 bases left in between. The CDR3 is 14 amino acids. Germline CDR1 is SGHRS and CDR2 is YFSETQ. The CDR3 loop reads CASSSTQGGYEQYF. CDR3 sequence (DNA): TGCGCCAGCAGTTCCACACAGGGAGGCTACGAGCAGTACTTC.

The chain is built from TRBV15 and TRBJ2-3; D call uncertain. Per germline, CDR1 LNHNV and CDR2 YYDKDF (reference sequence). The CDR3 has 13 amino acids. V was pared by 4 bases and J by 4 bases, with 9 bases between. The CDR3 protein is CATSIIAADTQYF. CDR3 DNA: TGTGCCACCAGCATAATAGCAGCAGATACGCAGTATTTT.

The table lists this clonotype with a few counts. This chain joins TRBV7-6 and TRBJ2-2, with D uncertain. Trimming removed 2 bases at V and 4 bases at J, with 8 bases between. Germline V CDR1 and CDR2: SGHVS, FNYEAQ. The CDR3 contains 14 residues. CDR3: CASSLRGSTGELFF. CDR3 nucleotides: TGTGCCAGCAGCTTAAGAGGCAGCACCGGGGAGCTGTTTTTT.

The chain carries TRBV5-6 and TRBJ2-3, with 9 nucleotides matching TRBD1. CDR1 is SGHDT, CDR2 YYEEEE, per germline. J gave up 6 bases and V 3 bases, and 8 bases lay outside the gene matches. This CDR3 has 15 amino acids. In DNA, the CDR3 is TGTGCCAGCAGCTCGGACAGGGGCCCTAGGGATACGCAGTATTTT. It is translated as CASSSDRGPRDTQYF.

This clonotype was observed a few times. The V call is TRBV19, the J call TRBJ2-5; 7 bases are a match to TRBD1. Germline values: CDR1 LNHDA, CDR2 SQIVND (reference sequence). The CDR3 runs to 14 residues. V was clipped by 4 bases and J by 5 bases; unmatched bases: 7. The CDR3 loop reads CASSTRQGGETQYF. Here the CDR3 DNA reads TGTGCCAGTAGTACACGACAGGGCGGCGAGACCCAGTACTTC.

This clonotype came up many times. The gene calls are TRBV11-2 and TRBJ2-7, with D perhaps assigned TRBD1 or TRBD2 (6 bases each). Germline V gives CDR1 SGHAT, CDR2 FQNNGV. Trimming left V 5 bases short and J 2 bases short, with 19 bases between. This CDR3 is 16 amino acids long. This CDR3 is CASSSFDGGLTYEQYF. CDR3 DNA: TGTGCCAGCAGCAGCTTTGACGGGGGCCTTACCTACGAGCAGTACTTC.

This clonotype has more than one count but fewer than ten. The CDR3 loop is CASSGGGYEQYF. DNA for the CDR3: TGTGCCAGCAGTGGGGGGGGCTACGAGCAGTACTTC. This chain links TRBV25-1 with TRBJ2-7; 7 nucleotides agree with TRBD2. This CDR3 contains 12 residues. The junction had 0 bases not matched to a gene; V was cut back by 4 bases and J by 3 bases. Germline-derived CDR1 and CDR2 are MGHDK and SYGVNS.

There are a few counts of this clonotype. This chain links TRBV5-4 with TRBJ2-3, with 10 bases identical to TRBD1. Germline values: CDR1 SGHNT, CDR2 YYREEE (reference sequence). V lost 4 bases, J lost 3 bases, and 8 bases stayed unmatched. The CDR3 sequence is 16 residues long. This CDR3 is CASSGRQGAQTDTQYF. The DNA of the CDR3 is TGTGCCAGCAGCGGTCGACAGGGGGCGCAGACAGATACGCAGTATTTT.

The V and J genes are TRBV16 and TRBJ1-6, with D maybe TRBD1 (5 bases). Germline loops: CDR1 KGHSY, CDR2 FQNENV. V lost 2 bases and J 0 bases, leaving 11 bases between the germline ends. The CDR3 consists of 17 residues. The CDR3 region has the DNA TGTGCCAGCAGCCAAACCGACAGACGCTCCTATAATTCACCCCTCCACTTT. Protein product: CASSQTDRRSYNSPLHF.

This clonotype was recorded at least ten times. The chain joins TRBV2 to TRBJ1-5, with D perhaps matching TRBD1 (5 bases). Germline V gives CDR1 SNHLY, CDR2 FYNNEI. V was cut by 6 bases and J by 4 bases, with 13 bases left in between. This CDR3 region has 14 residues. The CDR3 nucleotides are TGTGCCAGCAGCCGGGACCAACTAAATCAGCCCCAGCATTTT. This encodes CASSRDQLNQPQHF.

This clonotype came up a few times. The chain recombines TRBV7-9 with TRBJ1-1; D is ambiguous. V was cut by 7 bases and J by 3 bases, with 15 bases left in between. CDR1 and CDR2 (germline): SEHNR, FQNEAQ (reference sequence). The CDR3 runs 14 residues. The CDR3 nucleotides are TGTGCCAGCACCTTGAGAGGAGTGGACACTGAAGCTTTCTTT. It specifies CASTLRGVDTEAFF. Complete variable domain (other parts from reference TRBV7-9 and TRBJ1-1): DTGVSQNPRHKITKRGQNVTFRCDPISEHNRLYWYRQTLGQGPEFLTYFQNEAQLEKSRLLSDRFSAERPKGSFSTLEIQRTEQGDSAMYLCASTLRGVDTEAFFGQGTRLTVV.

This clonotype was found many times. V and J are TRBV10-1 and TRBJ2-7; a possible D gene is TRBD1 (6 bases). Trimming stripped 2 bases from V and 5 bases from J, with 19 bases between. CDR3 length: 16 amino acids. The germline V gene has CDR1 WNHNN and CDR2 SYGVQD (reference sequence). This chain's CDR3 is CASSETQGHHPHEQYF. The CDR3 DNA reads TGCGCCAGCAGTGAGACACAGGGCCATCATCCCCACGAGCAGTACTTC.

The V gene is TRBV12-3 or TRBV12-4, the J gene TRBJ1-1, with a possible D match to TRBD1 (6 bases). Trimming shortened V by 4 bases and J by 4 bases, and 19 bases separated the two germline ends. The CDR3 is 16 amino acids. The CDR3 sequence: CASSSHLPTGGTEAFF. As DNA, the CDR3 is TGTGCCAGCAGTTCCCATCTCCCGACAGGCGGCACTGAAGCTTTCTTT.

This clonotype was seen more than once but under ten times. The V and J genes are TRBV20-1 and TRBJ2-5; 13 positions agree with TRBD2. After removal of 3 bases from V and 5 bases from J, the junction contained 3 bases not matched to a gene. This CDR3 is 14 amino acids long. Germline V gene data show CDR1 as DFQATT and CDR2 as SNEGSKA (reference sequence). In DNA form, the CDR3 reads TGCAGTGCTAGTGGGACTAGCGGGGTGGAGACCCAGTACTTC. Translation gives CSASGTSGVETQYF.

Many counts were recorded for this clonotype. The gene calls are TRBV7-2 and TRBJ1-1, with 10 bases that match TRBD1. CDR3 length equals 13 residues. J gave up 10 bases and V 4 bases, and 6 bases lay outside the gene matches. CDR1 SGHTA and CDR2 FQGNSA come from the germline V gene. The CDR3, as DNA: TGTGCCAGCAGCTCGGAAGACAGGGGGCGAGCTTTCTTT. Its protein product is CASSSEDRGRAFF.